This passage covers 8 T cell receptor beta chains from one sample sequenced in a study of beta chain features in type 1 diabetes. Study-level points and caveats: All four CD4+ subsets from Type 1 diabetes patients carried moderately but significantly shorter TCRB CDR3s.

No antigens are known for them. The study reverse transcribed the entire isolated RNA, so it sequenced expressed TCRB transcripts. Measured with immunoSEQ multiplex PCR; TCRdb has only the in-frame clones, and not every one. The sample has some 150,000 clones; about 13% are singletons. Specimen: central memory CD4+ T cells from blood. The receptors were gathered from a man between 18 and 29 years old with type 1 diabetes.

This chain uses TRBV30 with TRBJ1-2; D possibly corresponds to TRBD1 (5 bases). The germline gives CDR1 GTSNPN, CDR2 SVGIG (reference sequence). The V gene lost 2 bases and the J gene lost 2 bases, with 6 bases spanning the gap. The CDR3 is 12 amino acids. The CDR3 coding sequence is TGTGCCTGGAGTCAGGGAAACTATGGCTACACCTTC. It codes for CAWSQGNYGYTF. Full variable domain (remainder filled in from reference TRBV30 and TRBJ1-2): SQTIHQWPATLVQPVGSPLSLECTVEGTSNPNLYWYRQAAGRGLQLLFYSVGIGQISSEVPQNLSASRPQDRQFILSSKKLLLSDSGFYLCAWSQGNYGYTFGSGTRLTVV.

The chain uses TRBV6-1 and TRBJ1-1; 7 bases align to TRBD1. V lost 0 bases, J lost 3 bases, and 4 bases stayed unmatched. Germline values: CDR1 MNHNS, CDR2 SASEGT. This CDR3 spans 15 amino acids. The CDR3 DNA sequence: TGTGCCAGCAGTGAAGCAAACAGGGGACACACTGAAGCTTTCTTT. It yields the protein CASSEANRGHTEAFF.

Only a few counts were recorded for this clone. V and J are TRBV6-4 and TRBJ1-6; D is ambiguous. In germline, CDR1 is MRHNA, CDR2 SNTAGT. V lost 5 bases and J 9 bases, leaving 14 bases between the germline ends. The length of the CDR3 is 14 residues. The CDR3 region is CASSPSRAGSPLHF. As DNA, the CDR3 is TGTGCCAGCAGTCCCTCTCGGGCAGGTTCACCCCTCCACTTT.

This clone was found a few times. V and J are TRBV6-1 and TRBJ1-1, with 7 bases that match TRBD1. The V gene end was trimmed by 8 bases and the J gene end by 8 bases; junction bases not matched to a gene: 11. Germline CDR1 and CDR2: MNHNS and SASEGT. The CDR3 is made up of 13 amino acids. Here the CDR3 reads CASLPGQLHEAFF. CDR3 nucleotides: TGTGCCAGCCTCCCGGGACAGCTACACGAAGCTTTCTTT.

The J gene is TRBJ2-1, the V gene TRBV5-1, with 10 bases aligning to TRBD1. The trim removed 4 bases at V and 0 bases at J, leaving 10 bases unmatched. There are 18 residues in the CDR3. Germline CDR1 and CDR2: SGHRS and YFSETQ. The CDR3 region has the DNA TGCGCCAGCAGCCTTGGAAGACAGGGGGCCGGCTCCTACAATGAGCAGTTCTTC. Protein: CASSLGRQGAGSYNEQFF.

The chain links TRBV30 to TRBJ1-3, with D uncertain. This CDR3 has 15 residues. Germline V gives CDR1 GTSNPN, CDR2 SVGIG (reference sequence). V lost 3 bases, J lost 3 bases, and 15 bases lay in between. The CDR3 protein is CAWRGTIPLGNTIYF. CDR3 nucleotide sequence: TGTGCCTGGAGGGGCACCATCCCTCTTGGAAACACCATATATTTT.

The chain carries TRBV7-2 and TRBJ1-2, with a tentative D call TRBD1 (6 bases). The CDR3 runs to 13 residues. Per the germline V gene, CDR1 is SGHTA and CDR2 is FQGNSA. V was clipped by 6 bases and J by 6 bases, with 14 bases between them. The CDR3 coding sequence is TGTGCCAGCAGACTCGGGACACATCATGGCTACACCTTC. Translation gives CASRLGTHHGYTF. The whole variable domain, remainder taken from reference TRBV7-2 and TRBJ1-2, is GAGVSQSPSNKVTEKGKDVELRCDPISGHTALYWYRQSLGQGLEFLIYFQGNSAPDKSGLPSDRFSAERTGGSVSTLTIQRTQQEDSAVYLCASRLGTHHGYTFGSGTRLTVV.

There are a few counts of this clone. V usage is TRBV18 and J usage is TRBJ1-1; D ambiguous. Trimming shortened V by 6 bases and J by 1 base, and 12 bases separated the two germline ends. The CDR3 has 14 residues. CDR1 and CDR2 from the germline V gene are KGHSH and LQKENI. As DNA, the CDR3 is TGTGCCAGCTCGCGCAAACACGCGAACACTGAAGCTTTCTTT. Translating it yields CASSRKHANTEAFF.